This T cell receptor beta chain emerged from a study of blood T cell repertoires in COVID-19. Across the study: Spain, Italy and the United States supplied samples that represented acute and convalescent COVID-19. T cells, B-cell-depleted T cells, or PBMCs supplied cDNA or gDNA.

The V end lost 1 base, the J end lost 0 bases, and 7 bases lay between the germline ends. Germline values: CDR1 SNHLY, CDR2 FYNNEI. The CDR3 runs to 15 residues. In the original workflow: Counts of nucleated cells, estimated from reference gene primer amplification, were obtained. Some clones are missing from TCRdb's copy, which holds only in-frame ones; the method was immunoSEQ multiplex PCR. V and J calls and clone size are copied from that table; D and trimming were computed from the DNA. The sample consists of some 150,000 clones, about 89% of them appearing once. This TCR was recovered from a man aged 50 or older with active COVID-19. Sequencing was carried out using peripheral blood. The chain employs TRBV2 and TRBJ1-5; D gene unclear. The CDR3 DNA follows: TGTGCCAGCAGTGAAGACAGCTATAGCAATCAGCCCCAGCATTTT. It yields the protein CASSEDSYSNQPQHF.